The rows below give T cell receptor beta chains drawn from one sample of a study of blood T cell repertoires in COVID-19. Data came from immunoSEQ multiplex PCR; TCRdb stores just in-frame clones and leaves some out. The sample contains under 85,000 clones, about 85% of which appear only once. The specimen sequenced was peripheral blood. All receptors derive from a man aged 80 or over with acute or convalescent COVID-19. CDR3s include the opening cysteine and the closing phenylalanine or tryptophan. A D gene is named only where the DNA matches it firmly. Clone size appears in some rows only: once, few, many, or a class for an expanded clone.

clone_size	d_call	v_call	j_call	cdr3_aa	cdr3_nt
.	.	TRBV6-5	TRBJ2-5	CASSYRGRGGETQYF	TGTGCCAGCAGTTACCGTGGTCGGGGTGGAGAGACCCAGTACTTC
.	.	TRBV5-1	TRBJ2-5	CASGVGSFQETQYF	TGCGCCAGCGGGGTCGGGAGTTTTCAAGAGACCCAGTACTTC
.	TRBD2	TRBV5-1	TRBJ2-1	CASTSGGGRNEQFF	TGCGCCAGCACATCGGGAGGGGGAAGGAATGAGCAGTTCTTC
once	.	TRBV7-9	TRBJ2-1	CASSLGGTQWDEQFF	TGTGCCAGCAGCTTAGGTGGAACACAGTGGGATGAGCAGTTCTTC
.	.	TRBV19	TRBJ2-1	CASSIGLVNNEQFF	TGTGCCAGTAGTATCGGCCTAGTAAACAATGAGCAGTTCTTC
.	TRBD1	TRBV19	TRBJ2-5	CASQTTGGETQYF	TGTGCCAGCCAAACAACAGGGGGTGAGACCCAGTACTTC
.	.	TRBV5-1	TRBJ2-3	CASSLRGIGRTDTQYF	TGCGCCAGCAGCTTGAGGGGTATAGGGAGGACAGATACGCAGTATTTT
.	.	TRBV29-1	TRBJ2-2	CSVFRVGELFF	TGCAGCGTTTTCCGGGTCGGGGAGCTGTTTTTT
.	TRBD1	TRBV25-1	TRBJ1-1	CASNRQGRAFF	TGTGCCAGCAACCGACAGGGGCGGGCTTTCTTT
.	.	TRBV10-3	TRBJ2-4	CAISAWGGKNIQYF	TGTGCCATCAGTGCCTGGGGAGGCAAAAACATTCAGTACTTC
.	TRBD2	TRBV19	TRBJ2-3	CASSIIGRSTDTQYF	TGTGCCAGTAGTATAATCGGGAGGAGCACAGATACGCAGTATTTT
.	.	TRBV19	TRBJ1-2	CASRQPGEIRGTF	TGTGCCAGTAGGCAACCGGGTGAAATCCGAGGGACCTTC
.	TRBD2	TRBV9	TRBJ2-7	CASSREEGREQYF	TGTGCCAGCAGCCGGGAGGAGGGACGCGAGCAGTACTTC
.	.	TRBV19	TRBJ1-3	CASRATRSQGNTIYF	TGTGCCAGTAGGGCTACTAGAAGCCAGGGAAACACCATATATTTT
few	TRBD1	TRBV19	TRBJ1-6	CASSDRENSPLHF	TGTGCCAGTAGTGACAGGGAGAATTCACCCCTCCACTTT
.	TRBD2	TRBV5-4	TRBJ2-1	CASSYPGTSLGGEQFF	TGTGCCAGCAGTTACCCCGGGACTAGCCTAGGGGGTGAGCAGTTCTTC
.	.	TRBV5-4	TRBJ1-1	CASSLGSQNTEAFF	TGTGCCAGCAGCTTGGGTAGCCAGAACACTGAAGCTTTCTTT
.	TRBD1	TRBV5-4	TRBJ2-2	CASSYSSGGHTGELFF	TGTGCCAGCAGCTATTCCTCAGGGGGCCACACCGGGGAGCTGTTTTTT
once	TRBD2	TRBV10-3	TRBJ2-3	CAISESRGAGGTDTQYF	TGTGCCATCAGTGAGTCGCGAGGAGCGGGAGGCACAGATACGCAGTATTTT
.	.	TRBV5-8	TRBJ1-1	CASSLIGIAEAFF	TGTGCCAGCAGCTTGATCGGGATCGCTGAAGCTTTCTTT
.	.	TRBV4-2	TRBJ1-2	CASSQDTGGGYGYTF	TGTGCCAGCAGCCAAGATACGGGAGGTGGCTATGGCTACACCTTC
.	.	TRBV30	TRBJ1-2	CAWSYGRYGYTF	TGTGCCTGGAGTTACGGGAGGTATGGCTACACCTTC
.	.	TRBV2	TRBJ2-7	CASSPKRGLEQYF	TGTGCCAGCAGCCCAAAGCGAGGTCTCGAGCAGTACTTC
.	.	TRBV5-1	TRBJ1-4	CASSKGTNYEKLFF	TGCGCCAGCAGTAAAGGGACAAATTATGAAAAACTGTTTTTT
.	TRBD1	TRBV15	TRBJ2-4	CATSRETGPRDDKNIQYF	TGTGCCACCAGCAGAGAGACAGGGCCAAGGGACGACAAAAACATTCAGTACTTC
.	.	TRBV6-5	TRBJ1-1	CASSYTGRGMNTEAFF	TGTGCCAGCAGTTACACAGGGAGGGGGATGAACACTGAAGCTTTCTTT
.	.	TRBV5-1	TRBJ2-3	CASSPVHITDTQYF	TGCGCCAGCAGCCCCGTACATATTACAGATACGCAGTATTTT
.	.	TRBV7-2	TRBJ1-3	CASSLAIVGRISGNTIYF	TGTGCCAGCAGCTTAGCAATCGTGGGGAGAATCTCTGGAAACACCATATATTTT
.	TRBD1	TRBV29-1	TRBJ2-5	CSVLSSGGETQYF	TGCAGCGTCCTCTCTTCAGGGGGAGAGACCCAGTACTTC
.	TRBD2	TRBV6-1	TRBJ2-7	CASSEGSSGRGGEQYF	TGTGCCAGCAGTGAAGGCTCTAGCGGGCGGGGGGGGGAGCAGTACTTC
.	TRBD1	TRBV27	TRBJ2-7	CASSLGGTGGDEQYF	TGTGCCAGCAGCCTCGGGGGAACAGGGGGCGACGAGCAGTACTTC
.	TRBD1	TRBV18	TRBJ1-4	CASSAGTGGEKLFF	TGTGCCAGCTCGGCCGGGACAGGAGGTGAAAAACTGTTTTTT
.	.	TRBV19	TRBJ1-3	CASSLQGSGNTIYF	TGTGCCAGTAGTCTACAGGGTTCTGGAAACACCATATATTTT
.	TRBD1	TRBV10-3	TRBJ1-2	CAISAGTGLYGYTF	TGTGCCATCAGTGCGGGGACAGGTCTCTATGGCTACACCTTC
.	TRBD2	TRBV28	TRBJ2-7	CASSRTRTEQYF	TGTGCCAGCAGCCGGACTAGGACTGAGCAGTACTTC
.	.	TRBV12-3/TRBV12-4	TRBJ2-7	CASGRDFSYEQYF	TGTGCCAGCGGCCGGGACTTCTCCTACGAGCAGTACTTC
.	.	TRBV2	TRBJ2-2	CASSGRLAAGELFF	TGTGCCAGCAGTGGTCGGTTAGCGGCCGGGGAGCTGTTTTTT
.	TRBD1	TRBV12-5	TRBJ2-3	CASGLVPGQGPDTQYF	TGTGCTAGTGGTTTGGTACCGGGACAGGGACCAGATACGCAGTATTTT
.	.	TRBV6-5	TRBJ1-1	CASSQLGALMAFF	TGTGCCAGCAGTCAGTTGGGGGCTCTAATGGCTTTCTTT
.	.	TRBV7-9	TRBJ1-2	CASSLVADNYGYTF	TGTGCCAGCAGCTTAGTCGCGGATAACTATGGCTACACCTTC
few	.	TRBV30	TRBJ1-2	CAWSVQSTGGRSYTF	TGTGCCTGGAGTGTACAATCGACGGGGGGACGTAGCTACACCTTC
.	.	TRBV6-5	TRBJ1-2	CASGELYRNYGYTF	TGTGCCAGCGGGGAATTATACAGGAACTATGGCTACACCTTC
.	.	TRBV18	TRBJ1-2	CASSQQGEGYTF	TGTGCCAGCTCACAACAAGGAGAGGGCTACACCTTC
.	.	TRBV30	TRBJ1-1	CAWGRSPVNTEAFF	TGTGCCTGGGGCCGGTCGCCCGTGAACACTGAAGCTTTCTTT
.	TRBD1	TRBV6-5	TRBJ1-4	CASTGQNEKLFF	TGTGCCAGCACGGGACAGAATGAAAAACTGTTTTTT
.	TRBD2	TRBV4-2	TRBJ2-7	CASSLGGGGSSYEQYF	TGTGCCAGCAGCCTCGGCGGGGGAGGGAGCTCCTACGAGCAGTACTTC
.	TRBD2	TRBV11-3	TRBJ2-3	CASSSRPGGEDTQYF	TGTGCCAGCAGCTCGCGTCCGGGAGGGGAAGATACGCAGTATTTT
.	.	TRBV4-3	TRBJ1-2	CASSQSNTYGYTF	TGCGCCAGCAGCCAGAGTAATACCTATGGCTACACCTTC
once	TRBD2	TRBV3-1/TRBV3-2	TRBJ2-2	CASSLSGFYTGELFF	TGTGCCAGCAGCCTTAGCGGGTTCTACACCGGGGAGCTGTTTTTT
.	.	TRBV6-6	TRBJ1-6	CASSYGGRVGSPLHF	TGTGCCAGCAGTTACGGGGGCAGGGTGGGGTCACCCCTCCACTTT
.	TRBD1	TRBV11-2	TRBJ1-1	CASSLDRHGTGNTEAFF	TGTGCCAGCAGCTTAGATAGACATGGGACAGGGAACACTGAAGCTTTCTTT
.	TRBD1	TRBV27	TRBJ2-1	CASSHSTGEVHNEQFF	TGTGCCAGCAGCCATTCGACAGGGGAAGTCCACAATGAGCAGTTCTTC
.	.	TRBV19	TRBJ1-2	CASSLDRYYGYTF	TGTGCCAGTAGCCTTGACAGATACTATGGCTACACCTTC
.	TRBD1	TRBV18	TRBJ1-2	CASSPTDRGQDGYTF	TGTGCCAGCTCACCTACGGACAGGGGGCAGGATGGCTACACCTTC
.	TRBD2	TRBV7-2	TRBJ2-5	CASRLSSGGQETQYF	TGTGCCAGCAGACTTTCTAGCGGGGGCCAAGAGACCCAGTACTTC